These 24 T cell receptor beta chains share one sample of origin, sequenced in a study of shared clonotypes between healthy human individuals. CD45RO-negative, CCR7-positively selected cells formed the naive CD8 fraction, excluding terminally differentiated effector memory CD45RA+ cells. Sequencing used immunoSEQ multiplex PCR; TCRdb keeps in-frame clones, though not all of them. The table lists approximately 2,200,000 clones, about 93% of them singletons, with about 1.8% in the top ten. The sample comprised naive CD8+ T cells from PBMCs. The receptor source for this set is a man between 18 and 29 years old in good health. Some clones in this sample may be carry-over from other donors' samples.

A few counts support this clone. The V gene is TRBV29-1, the J gene TRBJ2-5, with D possibly TRBD2 on 5 matching bases. Germline-derived CDR1 and CDR2 are SQVTM and ANQGSEA. V lost 6 bases and J lost 5, with 19 bases in between. The CDR3 loop spans 14 amino acids. The CDR3 reads CSVLDWSLGETQYF. In nucleotides, the CDR3 is TGCAGCGTCCTGGACTGGTCCCTCGGGGAGACCCAGTACTTC.

The rearrangement links TRBV5-4 to TRBJ1-2, with unresolved D. CDR3 length equals 15 residues. CDR1 and CDR2 from the germline V gene are SGHNT and YYREEE (reference sequence). V lost 1 base and J lost 4, with 14 bases in between. The CDR3 DNA follows: TGTGCCAGCAGCTTGTTTTCGAACCCTTTCTATGGCTACACCTTC. This codes for CASSLFSNPFYGYTF.

J is TRBJ1-5 and V is TRBV27, with a tentative D call TRBD1 (6 bases). The germline gives CDR1 MNHEY, CDR2 SMNVEV (reference sequence). Trimming stripped 5 bases from V and 8 bases from J, with 19 bases between. The CDR3 contains 15 residues. This CDR3 is CASSPTTGGREPQHF. CDR3 DNA sequence: TGTGCCAGCAGTCCCACGACCGGGGGGCGGGAGCCCCAGCATTTT.

This chain joins TRBV2 and TRBJ2-1; no clear D gene. The CDR3 has 13 residues. Trimming pared 4 bases from V and 4 bases from J, leaving 8 bases between. Per germline, CDR1 SNHLY and CDR2 FYNNEI. The CDR3 region has the DNA TGTGCCAGCAGTGTAGGGCGGTACAATGAGCAGTTCTTC. This codes for CASSVGRYNEQFF.

This chain uses TRBV6-5 with TRBJ2-5; D is ambiguous. The CDR3 extends over 15 amino acids. CDR1 is MNHEY and CDR2 is SVGAGI in the germline V gene. The V gene lost 2 bases and the J gene lost 5 bases, with 15 bases spanning the gap. The CDR3 DNA reads TGTGCCAGCAGTTACGGGATTTCGGCCGGGGAGACCCAGTACTTC. Translating it yields CASSYGISAGETQYF.

The chain couples TRBV29-1 to TRBJ2-7; 8 positions match TRBD1. The J segment lost 4 bases and the V segment lost 4 bases, leaving 3 bases of the junction unmatched. The CDR3 loop spans 12 amino acids. Germline CDR1 and CDR2: SQVTM and ANQGSEA. The CDR3 loop is CSVGTGRYEQYF. CDR3 nucleotide sequence: TGCAGCGTTGGGACAGGGAGATACGAGCAGTACTTC.

The chain couples TRBV4-3 to TRBJ2-7; D not resolved. Looked up from germline, CDR1 is LGHNA and CDR2 is YSLEER. V gave up 1 base and J gave up 0 bases, with 16 bases separating them. The length of the CDR3 is 17 residues. For the CDR3, the DNA is TGCGCCAGCAGCCAAGGTCTCCGGCCTTACTCCTCCTACGAGCAGTACTTC. It yields the protein CASSQGLRPYSSYEQYF.

The chain has TRBV7-9 and TRBJ1-2, with D hard to call. CDR1 is SEHNR, CDR2 FQNEAQ, per germline (reference sequence). V lost 5 bases and J 7 bases, leaving 20 bases between the germline ends. The CDR3 loop spans 15 amino acids. CDR3 sequence reads: CASSPSSPGISGYTF. CDR3 DNA: TGTGCCAGCAGCCCATCGTCCCCAGGAATCTCTGGCTACACCTTC.

The chain employs TRBV4-2 and TRBJ2-7; TRBD2 matches at 8 bases. This CDR3 is built from 16 residues. Germline V gene sequence: CDR1 LGHNA, CDR2 YNFKEQ. V shed 0 bases, J shed 6 bases, and the junction held 10 bases outside the gene matches. The CDR3 region is CASSQDFEREFSEQYF. CDR3 nucleotides: TGTGCCAGCAGCCAAGATTTTGAGCGGGAGTTTTCCGAGCAGTACTTC.

The chain is built from TRBV27 and TRBJ2-5; D not resolved. The V gene's germline CDR1 is MNHEY and CDR2 SMNVEV (reference sequence). This CDR3 has 13 residues. V lost 5 bases and J 7 bases, leaving 14 bases between the germline ends. CDR3 in DNA: TGTGCCAGCAGTCCGGACCGGACGGTGACCCAGTACTTC. The encoded protein is CASSPDRTVTQYF.

V gene TRBV10-3 combines with J gene TRBJ2-1, with TRBD2 matching 7 bases. Germline values: CDR1 ENHRY, CDR2 SYGVKD. V trimming: 0 bases; J trimming: 9 bases; junction bases outside the gene matches: 14. The CDR3 covers 17 residues. The CDR3 here is CAISESNILAGVVEQFF. CDR3 bases: TGTGCCATCAGTGAGTCTAATATCTTGGCGGGAGTGGTTGAGCAGTTCTTC.

The table lists this clone with a count of one. V and J are TRBV6-1 and TRBJ1-5; TRBD1 aligns across 7 bases. With V trimmed by 6 bases and J by 6 bases, 8 bases remained unmatched. CDR1 MNHNS and CDR2 SASEGT come from the germline V gene. CDR3 length: 14 amino acids. The CDR3 loop reads CASRETGIGQPQHF. The CDR3 DNA reads as TGTGCCAGCAGAGAGACAGGGATAGGTCAGCCCCAGCATTTT.

The CDR3 DNA reads TGCAGCGTTGAAGGGTCCCAGAGGGGCCAGTACTTC. It translates to CSVEGSQRGQYF. The rearrangement joins TRBV29-1 to TRBJ2-7; D is possibly TRBD1 or TRBD2 (5 bases each). The V gene lost 1 base and the J gene lost 10 bases, with 14 bases spanning the gap. Germline V gene lookup returns CDR1 SQVTM and CDR2 ANQGSEA. The CDR3 covers 12 residues.

The rearrangement joins TRBV27 to TRBJ2-1; possibly TRBD2 for D (5 bases). Trimming took off 8 bases at V and 6 bases at J, with 14 bases between the two ends. The CDR3 has 13 residues. Germline CDR1 MNHEY, CDR2 SMNVEV (reference sequence). The CDR3 sequence: CASALLAFNEQFF. CDR3 DNA: TGTGCCAGCGCCCTCTTAGCGTTCAATGAGCAGTTCTTC.

This chain joins TRBV19 and TRBJ2-1, with D maybe TRBD1 (5 bases). This CDR3 is built from 17 residues. V shed 0 bases and J shed 0 bases, with 12 bases lying between them. The germline V gene encodes CDR1 LNHDA and CDR2 SQIVND (reference sequence). CDR3 bases: TGTGCCAGTAGTATAGAGAGGACAAGGTACTCCTACAATGAGCAGTTCTTC. This sequence encodes CASSIERTRYSYNEQFF.

The chain employs TRBV6-5 and TRBJ2-3; D is undetermined. With 4 bases removed from V and 2 bases from J, the gap between germline ends came to 7 bases. CDR3 length equals 13 residues. In germline, CDR1 is MNHEY, CDR2 SVGAGI. The CDR3 loop reads CASSSYPTDTQYF. For the CDR3, the DNA is TGTGCCAGCAGTTCCTACCCCACAGATACGCAGTATTTT.

Comment on this clone: The sample carries other DNA sequences with the same CDR3. This chain uses TRBV30 with TRBJ2-7; no reliable D call. The CDR3 contains 12 residues. Trimming cost V 0 bases and J 0 bases, with 3 bases left between them. The germline gives CDR1 GTSNPN, CDR2 SVGIG (reference sequence). The CDR3 DNA reads TGTGCCTGGAGTGTGGGCTCCTACGAGCAGTACTTC. Amino acid sequence: CAWSVGSYEQYF.

The rearrangement joins TRBV5-1 to TRBJ2-3, with 7 bases matching TRBD2. Germline values: CDR1 SGHRS, CDR2 YFSETQ. The CDR3 is made up of 17 amino acids. V was pared by 3 bases and J by 1 base, with 11 bases of the junction left unmatched. CDR3 nucleotide sequence: TGCGCCAGCAGCTCCCCACCTAGCGGAGGAGGCACAGATACGCAGTATTTT. It specifies CASSSPPSGGGTDTQYF. Supplemented by reference TRBV5-1 and TRBJ2-3, the full variable domain reads KAGVTQTPRYLIKTRGQQVTLSCSPISGHRSVSWYQQTPGQGLQFLFEYFSETQRNKGNFPGRFSGRQFSNSRSEMNVSTLELGDSALYLCASSSPPSGGGTDTQYFGPGTRLTVL.

This clone was observed a single time. The V gene is TRBV6-6, the J gene TRBJ1-5; D is undetermined. This CDR3 is built from 14 residues. CDR1 and CDR2 from the germline V gene are MNHNY and SVGAGI (reference sequence). The V gene lost 8 bases and the J gene lost 6 bases, with 17 bases spanning the gap. The CDR3 spells CASGTYSVSQPQHF. In DNA form, the CDR3 reads TGTGCCAGCGGAACGTACTCGGTGAGTCAGCCCCAGCATTTT.

Comments on this clone: Other DNA sequences in the sample encode the same CDR3. The chain has TRBV27 and TRBJ2-7; D is unresolved. The CDR3 sequence is 14 residues long. Trimming left V 2 bases short and J 2 bases short, with 10 bases between. Germline V gene lookup returns CDR1 MNHEY and CDR2 SMNVEV (reference sequence). The CDR3 region has the DNA TGTGCCAGCAGTTTAGTAGGTATTGCCTACGAGCAGTACTTC. Its translation is CASSLVGIAYEQYF.

The CDR3 loop reads CASGYARGGELFF. The CDR3 region has the DNA TGTGCCAGCGGCTACGCGAGGGGCGGGGAGCTGTTTTTT. J is TRBJ2-2 and V is TRBV6-6, with D tentatively TRBD1 or TRBD2 (5 bases each). The V gene lost 8 bases and the J gene lost 7 bases, with 14 bases spanning the gap. CDR1 and CDR2 (germline): MNHNY, SVGAGI (reference sequence). The CDR3 is made up of 13 amino acids.

In nucleotides, the CDR3 is TGTGCCAGTAGTATAGATCAAGTAGCCGCCCCGAACACTGAAGCTTTCTTT. Its translation: CASSIDQVAAPNTEAFF. V gene TRBV19 combines with J gene TRBJ1-1; D not resolved. The CDR3 sequence is 17 residues long. Germline V gene sequence: CDR1 LNHDA, CDR2 SQIVND (reference sequence). Deletions cut 0 bases from V and 1 base from J, with 15 bases between.

The chain employs TRBV6-1 and TRBJ2-1, with TRBD2 as a possible D gene (5 bases). Per germline, CDR1 MNHNS and CDR2 SASEGT. This CDR3 is built from 13 residues. Trimming took 5 bases from V and 7 from J, leaving 12 bases between them. The CDR3 DNA reads as TGTGCCAGCAGTCCCGTTGAGCGGAATGAGCAGTTCTTC. This codes for CASSPVERNEQFF.

The V call is TRBV5-4, the J call TRBJ1-1; D is possibly TRBD1 (5 bases). CDR3 length: 13 residues. V lost 4 bases and J lost 9, with 16 bases in between. Germline CDR1 and CDR2: SGHNT and YYREEE (reference sequence). The CDR3 loop reads CASSSSGTPKAFF. In DNA, the CDR3 is TGTGCCAGCAGCAGCTCCGGGACCCCGAAAGCTTTCTTT.